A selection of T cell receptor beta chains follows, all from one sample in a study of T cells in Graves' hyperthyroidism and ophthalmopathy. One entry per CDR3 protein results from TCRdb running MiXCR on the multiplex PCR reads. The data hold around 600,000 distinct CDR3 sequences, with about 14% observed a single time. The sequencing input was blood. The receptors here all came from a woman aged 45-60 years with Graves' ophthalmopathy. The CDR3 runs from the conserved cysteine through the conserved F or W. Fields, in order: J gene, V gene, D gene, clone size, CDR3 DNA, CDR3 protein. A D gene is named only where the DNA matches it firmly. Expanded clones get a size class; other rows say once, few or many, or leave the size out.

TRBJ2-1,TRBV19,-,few,TGTGCCAGTAGTATGGGGACGACCGGCAATGAGCAGTTCTTC,CASSMGTTGNEQFF
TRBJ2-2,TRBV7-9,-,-,TGTGTCAGCAGTGTTTCCGGGGAGCTGTTTTTT,CVSSVSGELFF
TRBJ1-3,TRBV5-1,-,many,TGCGCCAGCAGCAGGGAATCTTCTGGAAACACCATATATTTT,CASSRESSGNTIYF
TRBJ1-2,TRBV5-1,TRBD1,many,TGCGCCAGCAGCCTGGGACAGCCTAACTATGGCTACACCTTC,CASSLGQPNYGYTF
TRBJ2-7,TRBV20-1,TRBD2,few,TGCAGTGCTAGAGATCCACTAGCGGGAGATTCCTACGAGCAGTACTTC,CSARDPLAGDSYEQYF
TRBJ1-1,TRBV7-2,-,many,TGTGCCAGCAGCGTACAGGGTGTCACTGAAGCTTTCTTT,CASSVQGVTEAFF
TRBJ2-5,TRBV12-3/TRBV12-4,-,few,TGTGCCAGCAGTTTGTTAGTGGTAGAGACCCAGTACTTC,CASSLLVVETQYF
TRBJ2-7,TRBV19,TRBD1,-,TGTGCCAGTAGTATATTGGTTGCAGGGGGCTCCTACGAGCAGTACTTC,CASSILVAGGSYEQYF
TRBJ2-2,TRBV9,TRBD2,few,TGTGCCAGCAGCGTAGGGGGGGGATCGAACACCGGGGAGCTGTTTTTT,CASSVGGGSNTGELFF
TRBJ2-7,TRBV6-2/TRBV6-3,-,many,TGTGCCAGCAGCGACCCCTTGGGTGAGCAGTACTTC,CASSDPLGEQYF
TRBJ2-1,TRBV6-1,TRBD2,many,TGTGCCAGCAGTGAGTTCTTAGTAGCGGGAGGTGATGAGCAGTTCTTC,CASSEFLVAGGDEQFF
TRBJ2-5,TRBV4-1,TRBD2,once,TGCGCCAGCAGCCAACTGGGACTAGCGGGATTGGAAGAGACCCAGTACTTC,CASSQLGLAGLEETQYF
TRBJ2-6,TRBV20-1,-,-,TGCAGTGCTAGGTCTCTCTCTGGGGCCAACGTCCTGACTTTC,CSARSLSGANVLTF
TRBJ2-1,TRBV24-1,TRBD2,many,TGTGCCACCAGTGATCCAGACTTAGCGGGAGCCACCTACAATGAGCAGTTCTTC,CATSDPDLAGATYNEQFF
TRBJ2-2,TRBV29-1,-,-,TGCAGCGTCCGGACCCGCATCTACACCGGGGAGCTGTTTTTT,CSVRTRIYTGELFF
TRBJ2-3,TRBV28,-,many,TGTGCCAGCAAGGGTCAGGGGACCGTCCCAGATACGCAGTATTTT,CASKGQGTVPDTQYF
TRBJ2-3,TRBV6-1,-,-,TGTGCCAGCAGTTCGGGGTGGAGCACAGATACGCAGTATTTT,CASSSGWSTDTQYF
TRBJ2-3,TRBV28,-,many,TGTGCCAGCAGTCCACTTTCCCCAGATACGCAGTATTTT,CASSPLSPDTQYF
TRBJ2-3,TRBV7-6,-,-,TGTGCCAGCAGCTTTCTACTTAGCGGTTTTCAATGCACAGATACGCAGTATTTT,CASSFLLSGFQCTDTQYF
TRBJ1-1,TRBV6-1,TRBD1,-,TGTGCCAGCGGGACAGATACCGTCATGAACACTGAAGCTTTCTTT,CASGTDTVMNTEAFF
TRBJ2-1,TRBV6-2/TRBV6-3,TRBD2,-,TGTGCCAGCAGCTGGACTAGCGGGAAAAAGTTCTTC,CASSWTSGKKFF
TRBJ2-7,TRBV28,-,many,TGTGCCAGCATCGGGGTTTTAGGGGAGCAGTACTTC,CASIGVLGEQYF
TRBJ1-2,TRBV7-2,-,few,TGTGCCAGCAGCTTAGGATGGGGCCCGGGGGCGGGCTACACCTTC,CASSLGWGPGAGYTF
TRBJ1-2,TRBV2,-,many,TGTGCCAGCATCGAGGGGAAGGACTATGGCTACACCTTC,CASIEGKDYGYTF
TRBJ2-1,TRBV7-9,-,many,TGTGCCAGCAGCTCCGAAGTAGACGAGCAGTTCTTC,CASSSEVDEQFF
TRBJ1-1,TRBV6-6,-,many,TGTGCCAGCAGTTACTCGAAGGCGTGGGGCGAAGCTTTCTTT,CASSYSKAWGEAFF
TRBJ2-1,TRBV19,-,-,TGTGCCAGTAGTATTCCAACCGCCGGGGGCGCCTACAATGAGCAGTTCTTC,CASSIPTAGGAYNEQFF
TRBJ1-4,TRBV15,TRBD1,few,TGTGCCACCCGGGACAGGGGGCGGATTAATGAAAAACTGTTTTTT,CATRDRGRINEKLFF
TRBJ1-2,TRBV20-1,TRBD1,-,TGCAGTGCTAGAGATTTTCGGACAGGGAACTATGGCTACACCTTC,CSARDFRTGNYGYTF
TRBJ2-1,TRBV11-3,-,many,TGTGCCAGCAGCCCCCCGGGGAGATACAATGAGCAGTTCTTC,CASSPPGRYNEQFF
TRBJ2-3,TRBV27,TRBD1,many,TGTGCCAGCAGTCCCCGACAGGGCAGAACAGATACGCAGTATTTT,CASSPRQGRTDTQYF
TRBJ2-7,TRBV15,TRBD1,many,TGTGCCACCAGCAGAGGGGACAGGGGAAACTACGAGCAGTACTTC,CATSRGDRGNYEQYF
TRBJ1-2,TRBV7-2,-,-,TGTGCCAGCAGCCCAGGGGCATTCCTTGGCTACACCTTC,CASSPGAFLGYTF
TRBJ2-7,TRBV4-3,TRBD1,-,TGCGCCAGCAGCCAAGATCAAGACAGGGGGCAAGTGTACGAGCAGTACTTC,CASSQDQDRGQVYEQYF
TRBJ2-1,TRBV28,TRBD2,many,TGTGCCAGCCGATGGCTAGCGGGAGGAGGCAATGAGCAGTTCTTC,CASRWLAGGGNEQFF
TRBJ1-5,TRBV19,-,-,TGTGCCAGTAGTGGGGATTCGGCCCAGCATTTT,CASSGDSAQHF
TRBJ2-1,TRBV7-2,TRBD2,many,TGTGCCAGCAGCACCCGGGCCCACAGACTAGCGGGGCACAATGAGCAGTTCTTC,CASSTRAHRLAGHNEQFF
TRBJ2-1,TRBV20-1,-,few,TGCAGTGCTAGCGACCTATTCAATGAGCAGTTCTTC,CSASDLFNEQFF
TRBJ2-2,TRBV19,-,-,TGTGCCACCCTCCTAGCTCGGGGCACCGGGGAGCTGTTTTTT,CATLLARGTGELFF
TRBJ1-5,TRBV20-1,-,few,TGCAGTGCTAGACTTGGACGGGACAAGAAGTACAATCAGCCCCAGCATTTT,CSARLGRDKKYNQPQHF
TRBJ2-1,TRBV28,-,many,TGTGCCAGCAGTTTCTTCGGGGGAAACGACTACAATGAGCAGTTCTTC,CASSFFGGNDYNEQFF
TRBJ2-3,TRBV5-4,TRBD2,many,TGTGCCAGCAGCTCGACTAGCGGGAGCACAGATACGCAGTATTTT,CASSSTSGSTDTQYF
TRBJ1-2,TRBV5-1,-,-,TGTGCCAGCACCGATAAGGAGGGCGTCGATGGCTACACCTTC,CASTDKEGVDGYTF
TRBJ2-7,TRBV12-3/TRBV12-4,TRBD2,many,TGTGCCAGCACCTTAGCGGGATGGAGCTACGAGCAGTACTTC,CASTLAGWSYEQYF
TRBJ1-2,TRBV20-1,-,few,TGCAGTGCGTTTGAGAGCGGGGGCTATGGCTACACCTTC,CSAFESGGYGYTF
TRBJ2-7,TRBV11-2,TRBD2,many,TGTGCCAGCAGCTTTCCCAGCGGGAGAACCGAGCAGTACTTC,CASSFPSGRTEQYF
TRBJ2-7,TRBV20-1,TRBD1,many,TGCAGTGCTAGGACAGGGGAACCCTACGAGCAGTACTTC,CSARTGEPYEQYF
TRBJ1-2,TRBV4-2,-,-,TGTGCCGGCAGCCAAGAATCCAGGGCGTATGGCTACACCTTC,CAGSQESRAYGYTF
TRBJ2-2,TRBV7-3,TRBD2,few,TGTGCCAGCAACTGGGGGGGGGTTGGACGCGGGGAGCTGTTTTTT,CASNWGGVGRGELFF
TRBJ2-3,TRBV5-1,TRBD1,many,TGCGCCAGCAGCTTAGAGGACAGGGGGAGCACAGATACGCAGTATTTT,CASSLEDRGSTDTQYF
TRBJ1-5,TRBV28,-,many,TGTGCCACACGAGGGGGGAACCAGCCCCAGCATTTT,CATRGGNQPQHF
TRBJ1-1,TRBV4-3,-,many,TGCGCCAGCAGCCAACTACTCAGGGTTGGGACTGAAGCTTTCTTT,CASSQLLRVGTEAFF
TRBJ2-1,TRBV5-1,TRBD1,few,TGCGCCAGCAGCTGGGGGGACAGGAACAATGAGCAGTTCTTC,CASSWGDRNNEQFF
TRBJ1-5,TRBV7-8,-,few,TGTGCCAGCAGCTCCCCCGCCACAGGACAGCCCCAGCATTTT,CASSSPATGQPQHF
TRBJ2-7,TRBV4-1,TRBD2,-,TGCGCCAGCAGCCAAGAGAGCGGGAGGTCCTACGAGCAGTACTTC,CASSQESGRSYEQYF